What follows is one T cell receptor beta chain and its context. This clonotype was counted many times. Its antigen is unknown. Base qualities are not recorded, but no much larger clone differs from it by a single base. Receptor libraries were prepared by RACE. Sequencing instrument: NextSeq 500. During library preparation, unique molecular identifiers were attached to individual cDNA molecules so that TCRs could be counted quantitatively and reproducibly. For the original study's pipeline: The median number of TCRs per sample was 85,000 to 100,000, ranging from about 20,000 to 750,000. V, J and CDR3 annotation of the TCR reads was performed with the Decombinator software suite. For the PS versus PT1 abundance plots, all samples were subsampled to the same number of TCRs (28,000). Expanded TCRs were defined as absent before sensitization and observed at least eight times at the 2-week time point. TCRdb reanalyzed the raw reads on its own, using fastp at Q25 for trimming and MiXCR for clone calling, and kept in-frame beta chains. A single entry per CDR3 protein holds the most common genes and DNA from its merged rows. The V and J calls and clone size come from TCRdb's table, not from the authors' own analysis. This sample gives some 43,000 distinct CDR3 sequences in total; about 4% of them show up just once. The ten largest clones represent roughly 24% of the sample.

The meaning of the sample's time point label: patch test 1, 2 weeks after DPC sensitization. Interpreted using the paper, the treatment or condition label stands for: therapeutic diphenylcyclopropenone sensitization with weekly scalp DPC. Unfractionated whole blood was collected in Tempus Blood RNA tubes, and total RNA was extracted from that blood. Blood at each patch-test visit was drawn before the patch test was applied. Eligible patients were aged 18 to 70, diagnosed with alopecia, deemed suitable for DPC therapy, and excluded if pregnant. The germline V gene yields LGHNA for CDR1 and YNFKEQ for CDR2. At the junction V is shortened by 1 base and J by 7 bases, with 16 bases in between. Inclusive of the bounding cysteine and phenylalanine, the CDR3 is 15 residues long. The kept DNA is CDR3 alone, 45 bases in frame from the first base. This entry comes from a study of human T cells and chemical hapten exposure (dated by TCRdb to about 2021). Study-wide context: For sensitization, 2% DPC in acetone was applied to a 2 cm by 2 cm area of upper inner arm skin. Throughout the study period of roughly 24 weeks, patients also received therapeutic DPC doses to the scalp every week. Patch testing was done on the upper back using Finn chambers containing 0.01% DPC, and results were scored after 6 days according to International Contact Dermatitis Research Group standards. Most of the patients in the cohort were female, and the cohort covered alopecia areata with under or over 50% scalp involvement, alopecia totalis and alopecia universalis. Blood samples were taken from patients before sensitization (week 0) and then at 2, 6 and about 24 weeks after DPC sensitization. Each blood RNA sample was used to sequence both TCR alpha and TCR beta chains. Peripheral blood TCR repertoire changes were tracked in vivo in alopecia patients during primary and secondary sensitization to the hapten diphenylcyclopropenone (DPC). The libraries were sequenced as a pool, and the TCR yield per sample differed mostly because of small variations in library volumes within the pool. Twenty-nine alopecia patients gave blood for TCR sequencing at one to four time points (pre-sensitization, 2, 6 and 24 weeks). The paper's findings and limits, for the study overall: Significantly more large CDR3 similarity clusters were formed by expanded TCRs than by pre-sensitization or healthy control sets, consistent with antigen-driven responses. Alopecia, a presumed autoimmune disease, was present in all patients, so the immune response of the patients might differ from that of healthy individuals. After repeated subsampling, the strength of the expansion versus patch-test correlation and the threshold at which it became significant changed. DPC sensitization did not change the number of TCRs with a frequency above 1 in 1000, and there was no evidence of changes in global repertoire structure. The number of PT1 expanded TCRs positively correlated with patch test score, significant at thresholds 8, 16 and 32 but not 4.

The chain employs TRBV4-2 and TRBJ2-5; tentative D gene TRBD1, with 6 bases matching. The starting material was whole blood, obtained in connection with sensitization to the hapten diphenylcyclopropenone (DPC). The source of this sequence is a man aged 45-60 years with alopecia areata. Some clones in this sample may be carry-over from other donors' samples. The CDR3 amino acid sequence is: CASSQASGAQGTQYF. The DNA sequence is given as TGTGCCAGCAGCCAAGCCTCAGGGGCGCAGGGGACCCAGTACTTC.